This T cell receptor beta chain was identified during a study of T cells after yellow fever vaccination (dated by TCRdb to 2018 to 2020). Looking at the study overall: The SMART-Seq v4 Ultra Low Input RNA kit was used to prepare libraries from fractions with low cell numbers. Bulk TCR alpha and beta repertoires were sequenced longitudinally to track T-cell clones before and after primary and booster YFV17D yellow fever vaccination. Two healthy male donors made up the cohort, one aged 18 to 29 years and the other aged 30 to 40 years. Blood was collected at multiple timepoints before and after primary and secondary immunization, and bulk PBMC replicates and cell subsets were isolated. Study-level results and caveats: The study included only two donors, which limits how far the findings can be generalized. Most clones expanded after primary vaccination were re-detected after the booster (just under 97% of CD4 and around 88% of CD8), suggesting broad memory maintenance. FACS-sorted repertoires could contain abundant contaminating clonotypes from the bulk population, so computational filtering was required. A small fraction of clonotypes appeared in both the CD4 and CD8 compartments, likely as a result of convergent recombination. The secondary T-cell response was found to be weaker but faster than the primary response, with a peak reached on day 5 rather than on day 15.

What the treatment or condition label conveys for this sample: live attenuated yellow fever vaccine strain. At each blood-draw timepoint, two biological replicates of bulk PBMCs were collected. A standard Ficoll-Paque protocol was used to isolate PBMCs from peripheral blood. TriZol was used to extract RNA from bulk PBMCs, CD4 and CD8 fractions, and dextramer-positive and dextramer-negative fractions. Sequenced using an Illumina NovaSeq 6000. TCR cDNA was synthesized by 5'RACE template switching, which introduced a universal primer site and unique molecular identifiers. Priming of cDNA synthesis was performed from both the TCR alpha and TCR beta constant segments. Two PCR steps were used to amplify libraries, with sample barcodes and sequencing adapters being added in the second step. Sequencing of libraries was done on Illumina HiSeq 2500 (2x100 bp) or NovaSeq (2x150 bp). Per the source publication's procedure: MIGEC was used to demultiplex reads and collapse the reads into UMI consensus sequences, and MiXCR was used for V(D)J alignment. Clonotypes responding to the vaccine were identified with edgeR on replicate PBMC samples, with the criteria of FDR below 0.01 and a log2 fold change above 5 up to day 15. Bulk clonotypes were assigned CD4 or CD8 identity according to which sequenced CD4 or CD8 repertoire held them at higher abundance. TCRdb redid the processing of the public reads, applying fastp at Q25 and MiXCR, and retained in-frame beta chains. Every entry covers one CDR3 protein and lists the most common genes and DNA from its rows. Here the V and J calls rest on TCRdb's processing, not on the authors' analysis. This sample gives under 350,000 distinct CDR3 sequences in total; approximately 4% of them show up just once. The biggest ten clones account for 20% to 25% of the sample.

This clonotype was observed a handful of times. Its recognized antigen is unknown. The record has no base qualities; no much larger clone is one base away. The sample here was PBMCs, taken 5 days after the yellow fever booster vaccination. This TCR was sampled from a man aged 18 to 30 who received the YFV17D yellow fever vaccine.

The CDR3 has the sequence CASSHSDRNEKLFF. The nucleotide sequence reads TGTGCCAGCAGTCACTCGGACAGAAATGAAAAACTGTTTTTT. The chain employs TRBV12-3 or TRBV12-4 and TRBJ1-4, with a weak D call of TRBD1 (6 bases match). The CDR3 sequence holds 14 residues, the cysteine and phenylalanine included. Only the CDR3 DNA stays, 42 bases, in frame from base 1. V gives up 5 bases and J gives up 5 bases, and the segment between their germline ends measures 12 bases.